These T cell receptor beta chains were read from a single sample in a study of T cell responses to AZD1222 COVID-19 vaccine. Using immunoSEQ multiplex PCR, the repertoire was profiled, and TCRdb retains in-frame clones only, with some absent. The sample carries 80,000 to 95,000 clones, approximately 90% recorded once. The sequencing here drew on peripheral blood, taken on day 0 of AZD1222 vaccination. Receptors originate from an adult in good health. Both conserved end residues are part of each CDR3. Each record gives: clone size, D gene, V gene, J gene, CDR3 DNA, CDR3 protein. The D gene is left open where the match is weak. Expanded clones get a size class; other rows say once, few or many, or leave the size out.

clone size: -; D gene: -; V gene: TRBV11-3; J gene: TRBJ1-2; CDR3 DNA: TGTGCCAGCAGCCTAGGGTTTAACTATGGCTACACCTTC; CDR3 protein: CASSLGFNYGYTF
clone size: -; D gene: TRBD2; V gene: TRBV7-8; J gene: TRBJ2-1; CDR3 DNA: TGTGCCAGCAGCTTAGCGTATTTGCTAGCGGGGGGAAGATACAATGAGCAGTTCTTC; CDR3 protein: CASSLAYLLAGGRYNEQFF
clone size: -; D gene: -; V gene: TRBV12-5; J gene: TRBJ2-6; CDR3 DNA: TGTGCTAGTGGTTTCTCTGGGGCCAACGTCCTGACTTTC; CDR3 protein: CASGFSGANVLTF
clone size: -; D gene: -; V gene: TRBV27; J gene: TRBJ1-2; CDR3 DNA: TGTGCCAGCAGTTTACAGGGTGGGGAATATGGCTACACCTTC; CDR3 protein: CASSLQGGEYGYTF
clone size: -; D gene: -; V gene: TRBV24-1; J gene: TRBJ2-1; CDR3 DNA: TGTGCCACGTCCAGGGGTTACAATGAGCAGTTCTTC; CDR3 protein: CATSRGYNEQFF
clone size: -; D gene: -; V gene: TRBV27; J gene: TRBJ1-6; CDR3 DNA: TGTGCCAGCGCCCGAACTACTGGCTATAATTCACCCCTCCACTTT; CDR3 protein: CASARTTGYNSPLHF
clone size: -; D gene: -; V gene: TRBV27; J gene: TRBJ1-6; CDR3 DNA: TGTGCCAGCAGTTTAAACGGGAACCCCTATAATTCACCCCTCCACTTT; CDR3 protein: CASSLNGNPYNSPLHF
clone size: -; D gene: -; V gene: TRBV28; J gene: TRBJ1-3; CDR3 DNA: TGTGCCAGCAGTTATCCTGAATCGGTATCTTTT; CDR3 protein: CASSYPESVSF
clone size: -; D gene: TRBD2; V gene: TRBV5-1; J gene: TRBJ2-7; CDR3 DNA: TGCGCCAGCAGCTTGCTTGGACTAGCGGGGATCCCCTACGAGCAGTACTTC; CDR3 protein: CASSLLGLAGIPYEQYF
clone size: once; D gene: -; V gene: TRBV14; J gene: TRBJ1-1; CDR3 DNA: TGTGCCAGCAGCCAAGACCGGCTGGACTACACTGAAGCTTTCTTT; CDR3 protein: CASSQDRLDYTEAFF
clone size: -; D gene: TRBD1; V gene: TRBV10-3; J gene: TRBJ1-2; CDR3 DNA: TGTGCCATCAGTGAGGGGATCGTAAGGACAGGGAGCGTGTTAACCTATGGCTACACCTTC; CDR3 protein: CAISEGIVRTGSVLTYGYTF
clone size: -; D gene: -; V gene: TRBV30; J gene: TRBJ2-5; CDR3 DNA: TGTGCCTGGAGTTACGGGTTTGGCCAAGAGACCCAGTACTTC; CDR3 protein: CAWSYGFGQETQYF
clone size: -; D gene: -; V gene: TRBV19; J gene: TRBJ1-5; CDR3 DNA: TGTGCCAGTAGATTGCAGGGGAGAGGGCACGGCAATCAGCCCCAGCATTTT; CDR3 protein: CASRLQGRGHGNQPQHF
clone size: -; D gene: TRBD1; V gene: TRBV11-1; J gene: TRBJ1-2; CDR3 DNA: TGTGCCAGCAGCGCCTCCGGGACAGGGTATGGCTACACCTTC; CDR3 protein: CASSASGTGYGYTF
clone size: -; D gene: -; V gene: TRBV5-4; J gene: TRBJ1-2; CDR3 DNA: TGTGCCAGCAGCTCCCCCAACTATGGCTACACCTTC; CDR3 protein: CASSSPNYGYTF
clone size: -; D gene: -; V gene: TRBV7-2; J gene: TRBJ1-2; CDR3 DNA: TGTGCCAGCAGCTTAAGCCAGGGAGGGTTCGTGGGTATGGGTGGCTACACCTTC; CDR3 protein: CASSLSQGGFVGMGGYTF
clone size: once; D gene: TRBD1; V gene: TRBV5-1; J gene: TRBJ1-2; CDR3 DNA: TGCGCCAGCAGGCCAGGGGGCAACTATGGCTACACCTTC; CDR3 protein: CASRPGGNYGYTF
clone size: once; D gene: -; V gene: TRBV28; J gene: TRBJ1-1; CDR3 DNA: TGTGCCAGCAGTTCCCCCAGGGACATCCTGAACACTGAAGCTTTCTTT; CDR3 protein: CASSSPRDILNTEAFF
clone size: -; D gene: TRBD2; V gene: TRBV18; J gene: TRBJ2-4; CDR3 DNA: TGTGCCAGCTCACCAACTAGCGGGGGGCCGACGGACATTCAGTACTTC; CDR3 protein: CASSPTSGGPTDIQYF
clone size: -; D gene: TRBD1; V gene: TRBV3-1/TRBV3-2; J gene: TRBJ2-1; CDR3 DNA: TGTGCCAGCAGCCAAGATAGGACGGGACAGGGAGGGAATGAGCAGTTCTTC; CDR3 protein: CASSQDRTGQGGNEQFF
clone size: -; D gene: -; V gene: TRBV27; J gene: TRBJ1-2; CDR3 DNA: TGTGCCAGCAGTCTGTCGGGATTCGGCTATGGCTACACCTTC; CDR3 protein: CASSLSGFGYGYTF
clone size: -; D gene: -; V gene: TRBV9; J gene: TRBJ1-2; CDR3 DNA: TGTGCCAGCAGCGTAGTCGGGGCCCTCTTCTATGGCTACACCTTC; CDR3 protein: CASSVVGALFYGYTF
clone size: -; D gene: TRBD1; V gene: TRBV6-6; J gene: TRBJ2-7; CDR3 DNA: TGTGCCAGCAGGCGACAGGGCCTTTTCTACGAGCAGTACTTC; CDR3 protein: CASRRQGLFYEQYF
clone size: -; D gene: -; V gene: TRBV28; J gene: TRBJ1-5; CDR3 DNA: TGTGCCAGCAGTTTCCTTATGTCGAATCAGCCCCAGCATTTT; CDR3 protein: CASSFLMSNQPQHF
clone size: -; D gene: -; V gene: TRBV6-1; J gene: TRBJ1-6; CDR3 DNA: TGTGCCAGCAGTGAAGCAGGCCCCAGCCACTTT; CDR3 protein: CASSEAGPSHF
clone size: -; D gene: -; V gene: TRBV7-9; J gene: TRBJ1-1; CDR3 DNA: TGTGCCAGCAGCGTCCGGGACTGGCAAGACTTGGACACTGAAGCTTTCTTT; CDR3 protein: CASSVRDWQDLDTEAFF
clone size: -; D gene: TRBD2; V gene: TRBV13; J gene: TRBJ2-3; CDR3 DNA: TGTGCCAGCAGCCAACGGGCTAGCGGGGGGGCGGATACGCAGTATTTT; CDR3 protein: CASSQRASGGADTQYF
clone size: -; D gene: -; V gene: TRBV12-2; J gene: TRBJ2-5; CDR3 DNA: TGTGCAAGGGGCGGCGGGGACTTCCAAGAGACCCAGTACTTC; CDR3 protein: CARGGGDFQETQYF
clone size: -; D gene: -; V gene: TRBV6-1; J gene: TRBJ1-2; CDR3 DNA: TGTGCCAGCAGTGAATGGGAGACACCGAACTATGGCTACACCTTC; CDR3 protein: CASSEWETPNYGYTF
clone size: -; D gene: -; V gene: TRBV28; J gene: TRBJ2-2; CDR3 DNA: TGTGCCAGCAGATCAGGGACCGGGGAGCTGTTTTTT; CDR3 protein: CASRSGTGELFF
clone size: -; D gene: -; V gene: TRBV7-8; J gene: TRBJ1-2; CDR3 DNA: TGTGCCAGCACCCCCAACCGGGACACATTATATGGCTACACCTTC; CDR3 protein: CASTPNRDTLYGYTF
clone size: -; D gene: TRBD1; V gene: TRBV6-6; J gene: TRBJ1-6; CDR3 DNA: TGTGCCAGCAGCCGGACAGGGGGTAGTTCACCCCTCCACTTT; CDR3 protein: CASSRTGGSSPLHF